The 21 T cell receptor beta chains below were found in one sample sequenced in a study of CD8 T cells in Susac syndrome. An amount of RNA that ranged from roughly 0.5 to 1 ug was reverse transcribed with random hexamers. From the immunoSEQ multiplex PCR reads, TCRdb called clonotypes with MiXCR, one entry per CDR3 protein. The sample lists under 200,000 distinct CDR3 sequences; 90% to 95% were seen once. Sequencing was carried out using CD8+ T cells from PBMCs. These receptors were obtained from a human donor with multiple sclerosis.

V and J are TRBV25-1 and TRBJ1-1; D gene uncertain. The CDR3 has 17 amino acids. V was clipped by 0 bases and J by 3 bases, with 17 bases between them. CDR1 MGHDK and CDR2 SYGVNS come from the germline V gene. In DNA, the CDR3 is TGTGCCAGCAGTGAATATAGGCGGGAGTCCCTCGACACTGAAGCTTTCTTT. Its translation: CASSEYRRESLDTEAFF.

This chain links TRBV20-1 with TRBJ2-7, with 7 bases fitting TRBD1. The V and J ends lost 4 bases and 6 bases, in that order; junction bases with no gene match: 9. CDR1 is DFQATT and CDR2 is SNEGSKA in the germline V gene (reference sequence). This CDR3 region has 13 residues. The CDR3: CSAKKTGKREQYF. CDR3 DNA sequence: TGCAGTGCTAAGAAGACAGGGAAGCGCGAGCAGTACTTC.

The rearrangement uses TRBV7-9 and TRBJ2-3; maybe TRBD2 (5 bases). Trimming took off 5 bases at V and 7 bases at J, with 16 bases between the two ends. The length of the CDR3 is 14 residues. Germline V gene lookup returns CDR1 SEHNR and CDR2 FQNEAQ (reference sequence). CDR3 loop: CASSAPLGWYTQYF. As DNA, the CDR3 is TGTGCCAGCAGCGCCCCACTAGGATGGTATACGCAGTATTTT.

The chain recombines TRBV6-5 with TRBJ1-2, with TRBD1 as a possible D gene (6 bases). V was clipped by 8 bases and J by 1 base, with 14 bases between them. The CDR3 is made up of 14 amino acids. Per germline, CDR1 MNHEY and CDR2 SVGAGI. The CDR3 coding sequence is TGTGCCAGCGCTCCCGGGGGGCTTAACTATGGCTACACCTTC. Protein: CASAPGGLNYGYTF.

The genes are TRBV9 and TRBJ2-1; the D is unclear. The CDR3 is 11 residues long. Looked up from germline, CDR1 is SGDLS and CDR2 is YYNGEE. The germline V and J ends were trimmed by 7 bases and 6 bases, with 8 bases remaining between them. CDR3 sequence reads: CASGSVNEQFF. In DNA form, the CDR3 reads TGTGCCAGCGGCTCGGTCAATGAGCAGTTCTTC.

The V gene is TRBV5-1, the J gene TRBJ1-1; 11 bases are a match to TRBD1. V lost 4 bases, J lost 1 base, and 9 bases stayed unmatched. The germline V gene encodes CDR1 SGHRS and CDR2 YFSETQ. The CDR3 totals 17 residues. For the CDR3, the DNA is TGCGCCAGCAGCCCCGGACAGGGGGCCGGTCGGAACACTGAAGCTTTCTTT. Its translation is CASSPGQGAGRNTEAFF.

The chain uses TRBV7-9 and TRBJ2-1, with D maybe TRBD2 (6 bases). Germline CDR1 and CDR2: SEHNR and FQNEAQ (reference sequence). V lost 5 bases, J lost 9 bases, and 8 bases lay in between. The CDR3 runs to 11 residues. The CDR3 loop reads CASSNGGEQFF. The CDR3 nucleotides read TGTGCCAGCAGCAACGGGGGTGAGCAGTTCTTC.

The chain is built from TRBV7-9 and TRBJ2-7, with 7 nucleotides matching TRBD1. The CDR3 length is 14 residues. Germline V gene sequence: CDR1 SEHNR, CDR2 FQNEAQ (reference sequence). J gave up 4 bases and V 4 bases, and 7 bases lay outside the gene matches. The CDR3 sequence: CASSSGTEGYEQYF. Here the CDR3 DNA reads TGTGCCAGCAGCTCCGGGACAGAGGGTTACGAGCAGTACTTC. The full variable domain, in which reference TRBV7-9 and TRBJ2-7 provide the parts outside the CDR3, is DTGVSQNPRHKITKRGQNVTFRCDPISEHNRLYWYRQTLGQGPEFLTYFQNEAQLEKSRLLSDRFSAERPKGSFSTLEIQRTEQGDSAMYLCASSSGTEGYEQYFGPGTRLTVT.

The chain uses TRBV20-1 and TRBJ2-5; D unresolved. CDR1 and CDR2 from the germline V gene are DFQATT and SNEGSKA (reference sequence). With 0 bases removed from V and 4 bases from J, the gap between germline ends came to 12 bases. The CDR3 sequence is 14 residues long. DNA for the CDR3: TGCAGTGCTAGAGAGGGGTACAATGCAGAGACCCAGTACTTC. This codes for CSAREGYNAETQYF.

The chain has TRBV29-1 and TRBJ2-1, with 8 bases matching TRBD2. Germline V gene sequence: CDR1 SQVTM, CDR2 ANQGSEA. This CDR3 is built from 14 residues. The V gene end was trimmed by 7 bases and the J gene end by 4 bases; junction bases not matched to a gene: 9. CDR3 protein: CSASRGLAYNEQFF. The CDR3 DNA reads as TGCAGCGCCTCTCGAGGACTAGCATACAATGAGCAGTTCTTC.

The CDR3 region has the DNA TGTGCCAGCAGCCTGACCGGGGAGTGGAGCTATGGCTACACCTTC. This gives the protein CASSLTGEWSYGYTF. The chain uses TRBV28 and TRBJ1-2; D gene uncertain. Germline-derived CDR1 and CDR2 are MDHEN and SYDVKM. CDR3 length: 15 amino acids. V lost 6 bases and J 4 bases, leaving 18 bases between the germline ends.

This chain uses TRBV7-2 with TRBJ2-7; 11 bases line up with TRBD2. Germline trimming cut 6 bases from V and 3 bases from J; bases unmatched to any gene: 4. CDR3 length equals 14 residues. Per germline, CDR1 SGHTA and CDR2 FQGNSA. The CDR3 is CASSRTSGYYEQYF. As DNA, the CDR3 is TGTGCCAGCAGTAGGACTAGCGGGTACTACGAGCAGTACTTC. Complete variable domain (other parts from reference TRBV7-2 and TRBJ2-7): GAGVSQSPSNKVTEKGKDVELRCDPISGHTALYWYRQSLGQGLEFLIYFQGNSAPDKSGLPSDRFSAERTGGSVSTLTIQRTQQEDSAVYLCASSRTSGYYEQYFGPGTRLTVT.

This chain uses TRBV28 with TRBJ2-1; TRBD1 matches at 11 bases. CDR1 is MDHEN, CDR2 SYDVKM, per germline. The CDR3 is 15 amino acids. With 6 bases clipped from V and 9 bases from J, the junction kept 10 bases outside the gene matches. In nucleotides, the CDR3 is TGTGCCAGCAGGTTAGGGACAGGGGGGTATAGTGAGCAGTTCTTC. The encoded protein is CASRLGTGGYSEQFF.

This chain joins TRBV19 and TRBJ2-7; tentative D call: TRBD2 (6 bases). Germline lookup yields CDR1 LNHDA and CDR2 SQIVND (reference sequence). Trimming removed 3 bases at V and 3 bases at J, with 15 bases between. CDR3 length equals 15 residues. CDR3 in DNA: TGTGCCAGTAGTATCCTCTCGGGGGTAAACTACGAGCAGTACTTC. Amino acid sequence: CASSILSGVNYEQYF.

The chain is built from TRBV24-1 and TRBJ2-2; possible D gene TRBD2, 5 bases. Germline V lookup: CDR1 KGHDR, CDR2 SFDVKD. The V and J ends lost 2 bases and 4 bases respectively, with 16 bases between them. This CDR3 spans 17 amino acids. The CDR3 sequence is CATSDWAGEGSTGELFF. CDR3 nucleotide sequence: TGTGCCACCAGTGATTGGGCCGGGGAAGGGTCCACCGGGGAGCTGTTTTTT.

This rearrangement joins TRBV6-5 to TRBJ1-1; no clear D. Germline V CDR1 and CDR2: MNHEY, SVGAGI. Trimming left V 0 bases short and J 4 bases short, with 6 bases between. This CDR3 has 13 amino acids. CDR3 amino acids: CASSYSRGTEAFF. CDR3 in DNA: TGTGCCAGCAGTTACTCCCGTGGCACTGAAGCTTTCTTT.

The chain uses TRBV14 and TRBJ1-1; 7 nucleotides agree with TRBD1. The CDR3 length is 15 residues. The germline gives CDR1 SGHDN, CDR2 FVKESK. Unmatched junction bases numbered 7, after V lost 1 base and J lost 5 bases. CDR3 sequence (DNA): TGTGCCAGCAGCCAAGTGAGGGGGCGCATAACTGAAGCTTTCTTT. This gives the protein CASSQVRGRITEAFF.

The chain links TRBV9 to TRBJ2-1, with 10 bases that match TRBD2. The CDR3 has 16 amino acids. Germline lookup yields CDR1 SGDLS and CDR2 YYNGEE. The V and J ends lost 5 bases and 2 bases, in that order; junction bases with no gene match: 7. Written as DNA, the CDR3 is TGTGCCAGCAGGCGGACTAGCGGAGGGCCCTACAATGAGCAGTTCTTC. It encodes CASRRTSGGPYNEQFF.

This chain connects TRBV3-1 to TRBJ2-1, with D unresolved. Germline V gene data show CDR1 as LGHDT and CDR2 as YNNKEL (reference sequence). This CDR3 spans 12 amino acids. V was cut by 1 base and J by 8 bases, with 6 bases left in between. The CDR3 loop reads CASSQVSDEQFF. The CDR3 region has the DNA TGTGCCAGCAGCCAAGTTTCGGATGAGCAGTTCTTC.

The CDR3 region has the DNA TGTGCCAGCAGCCCGTACAGGATATCCTACAATGAGCAGTTCTTC. Encoded protein: CASSPYRISYNEQFF. This chain joins TRBV14 and TRBJ2-1; tentative D call: TRBD1 (5 bases). V lost 4 bases and J lost 1, with 11 bases in between. Per the germline V gene, CDR1 is SGHDN and CDR2 is FVKESK. The CDR3 length is 15 residues.

The chain links TRBV15 to TRBJ2-7, with D unresolved. In germline, CDR1 is LNHNV, CDR2 YYDKDF (reference sequence). V shed 3 bases and J shed 3 bases, with 9 bases lying between them. The CDR3 runs to 13 residues. The CDR3 loop is CATSSANHYEQYF. CDR3 DNA: TGTGCCACCAGCAGTGCCAACCACTACGAGCAGTACTTC. Full variable domain (rest looked up from reference TRBV15 and TRBJ2-7): DAMVIQNPRYQVTQFGKPVTLSCSQTLNHNVMYWYQQKSSQAPKLLFHYYDKDFNNEADTPDNFQSRRPNTSFCFLDIRSPGLGDTAMYLCATSSANHYEQYFGPGTRLTVT.